This T cell receptor (beta chain) was captured in a study of blood T cell repertoires in COVID-19. Study-level information: Sites across the United States, Italy and Spain contributed samples from acute and convalescent COVID-19.

CDR3 length: 13 amino acids. The V gene lost 5 bases and the J gene lost 2 bases, with 9 bases spanning the gap. Germline V gene sequence: CDR1 SGHTA, CDR2 FQGTGA. Participants were aged about 18 to 100 years from 24 US areas. Cohort 3 recovered donors had two negative PCRs, clearance, or symptom resolution. Measured with immunoSEQ multiplex PCR; TCRdb has only the in-frame clones, and not every one. The data contain about 300,000 clones, approximately 83% of them singletons. This clonotype was obtained from a man aged 30 to 39 who had recovered from COVID-19. Sequencing input: PBMCs or T cells enriched from blood (not recorded which). The V and J genes are TRBV7-3 and TRBJ2-5; the D gene is possibly TRBD2 (6 bases). The CDR3 sequence is CASSRGTQETQYF. CDR3 coding DNA: TGTGCCAGCAGCCGGGGGACGCAAGAGACCCAGTACTTC.